This TCR beta chain was recovered during a study of PD-1 blockade in classical Hodgkin lymphoma. The time point: cycle 4 day 1 (C4D1), after less than 7 weeks of nivolumab. In every patient, relapse followed autologous stem cell transplantation, while exposure to brentuximab vedotin differed. Assay: immunoSEQ multiplex PCR; the TCRdb copy retains only in-frame clones and omits some. The repertoire includes about 93,000 clones, approximately 78% of them detected once, and about 9.4% sits in the top ten. Germline V gene data show CDR1 as MNHNS and CDR2 as SASEGT. The V end lost 4 bases, the J end lost 6 bases, and 27 bases lay between the germline ends. The CDR3 extends over 19 amino acids.

The chain has TRBV6-1 and TRBJ2-2; D is possibly TRBD2 (6 bases). The sequence was obtained from a human donor with classical Hodgkin lymphoma. The sample was peripheral blood mononuclear cells (PBMCs), taken before the fourth cycle of nivolumab. The CDR3 is CASSALRVRRGTLSGELFF. CDR3 coding DNA: TGTGCCAGCAGTGCCCTAAGGGTTCGGAGAGGGACTTTATCCGGGGAGCTGTTTTTT.